This is a list of T cell receptor beta chains from one sample in a study of brain metastases from non-small cell lung cancer. Only in-frame clones appear in the TCRdb table, and some are missing; sequencing was by immunoSEQ multiplex PCR. The table records a few thousand clones, roughly 87% of them present only once. Sequencing input: primary lung tumor tissue. The receptors derive from a donor aged 40 or older with non-small cell lung cancer. Each CDR3 is given with its conserved first and last residue. A D gene is named only where the DNA matches it firmly. Not all rows give a size; the values are once, few, many and, for expanded clones, a class.

TRBJ2-7 . . TRBV7-9 CASSLSGTPEQSEQYF TGTGCCAGCAGCTTGTCCGGGACTCCTGAACAGAGCGAGCAGTACTTC
TRBJ2-1 . . TRBV3-1/TRBV3-2 CASRETEGRNEQFF TGTGCCAGCAGGGAGACCGAGGGGAGAAATGAGCAGTTCTTC
TRBJ2-5 TRBD2 . TRBV6-5 CASSYPGGQETQYF TGTGCCAGCAGTTACCCCGGGGGGCAAGAGACCCAGTACTTC
TRBJ2-6 . . TRBV7-2 CASSSGGPGANVLTF TGTGCCAGCAGCTCAGGAGGGCCTGGGGCCAACGTCCTGACTTTC
TRBJ1-5 . . TRBV10-2 CASSESPGNSNQPQHF TGCGCCAGCAGTGAGTCTCCCGGGAACAGCAATCAGCCTCAGCATTTT
TRBJ2-3 . . TRBV5-1 CASSLRGLGFSEADTQYF TGCGCCAGCAGCTTGCGGGGGTTGGGCTTCAGCGAGGCAGATACGCAGTATTTT
TRBJ2-7 . . TRBV27 CASRQNSYEQYF TGTGCCAGCAGACAGAACTCCTACGAGCAGTACTTC
TRBJ2-3 . once TRBV6-5 CASSYSGDTQYF TGTGCCAGCAGTTACTCGGGAGATACGCAATATTTT
TRBJ1-1 . . TRBV21-1 CASSKKLDGEDTEAFF TGTGCCAGCAGCAAAAAATTGGACGGGGAGGACACTGAAGCTTTCTTT
TRBJ2-3 TRBD1 . TRBV24-1 CATGIQGGTDTQYF TGTGCCACCGGGATCCAGGGGGGCACAGATACGCAGTATTTT
TRBJ2-2 . once TRBV18 CASSPGSSGELFF TGTGCCAGCTCACCTGGATCTTCCGGGGAGCTATTTTTT
TRBJ2-3 . . TRBV7-2 CASNPRASTDTQYF TGTGCCAGCAACCCTAGAGCTTCTACAGATACGCAGTATTTT
TRBJ1-2 . . TRBV15 CATSKNRAYYGYTF TGTGCCACCAGCAAAAACAGGGCCTACTATGGCTACACCTTC
TRBJ1-2 . . TRBV25-1 CASSDDRGSVGYTF TGTGCCAGCAGTGACGACCGCGGCAGTGTGGGCTACACCTTC
TRBJ1-1 . . TRBV25-1 CASGGVVNTEAFF TGTGCCAGCGGGGGGGTGGTGAACACTGAAGCTTTCTTT
TRBJ1-2 . . TRBV7-2 CASSLARPFEGYTF TGTGCCAGCAGCTTAGCGAGACCTTTTGAGGGCTACACCTTC
TRBJ1-5 . few TRBV6-2/TRBV6-3 CASSSYGAQPQHF TGTGCCAGCAGCTCCTATGGGGCTCAGCCCCAGCATTTT
TRBJ2-7 . . TRBV5-6 CASSLKGNEQYF TGTGCCAGCAGCTTGAAAGGGAACGAGCAGTACTTC
TRBJ2-1 TRBD1 . TRBV28 CASSTTGNHNEQFF TGTGCCAGCAGCACGACAGGGAACCACAATGAGCAGTTCTTC
TRBJ2-5 . . TRBV7-9 CASSLTAHQETQYF TGTGCCAGCAGCCTGACGGCGCACCAAGAGACCCAGTACTTC
TRBJ2-7 . . TRBV5-6 CASSLEERVGYEQYF TGTGCCAGCAGCTTGGAGGAGAGGGTGGGCTACGAGCAGTACTTC
TRBJ1-4 . . TRBV5-6 CASSFNAGNEKLFF TGTGCCAGCAGCTTTAATGCGGGTAATGAAAAACTGTTTTTT
TRBJ2-1 . . TRBV7-9 CASSPSGGQGSDNEQFF TGTGCCAGCAGCCCAAGCGGGGGACAGGGTTCCGACAATGAGCAGTTCTTC
TRBJ2-1 . once TRBV6-5 CASRQGNNEQFF TGTGCCAGCAGACAGGGCAACAATGAGCAGTTCTTC
TRBJ2-5 TRBD2 . TRBV9 CASSVWGTSGETQYF TGTGCCAGCAGCGTGTGGGGGACTAGCGGAGAGACCCAGTACTTC
TRBJ1-2 . once TRBV28 CASSSSIGFGYTF TGTGCCAGCAGTTCCTCCATAGGGTTTGGCTACACCTTC
TRBJ1-6 . . TRBV6-4 CASSDDNNSPLHF TGTGCCAGCAGTGACGACAATAATTCACCCCTCCACTTT
TRBJ2-1 . . TRBV14 CASSQNLAEQFF TGTGCCAGCAGCCAAAATCTGGCTGAGCAGTTCTTC
TRBJ2-1 . . TRBV4-3 CASSHLASATNNEQFF TGCGCTAGCAGCCACCTAGCGAGCGCGACCAACAATGAGCAGTTCTTC
TRBJ1-5 . . TRBV2 CASRQDRRNQPQHF TGTGCCAGCAGACAGGACAGACGCAATCAGCCCCAGCATTTT
TRBJ2-1 . . TRBV2 CASSVVGAGGLEQFF TGTGCCAGCAGTGTAGTTGGGGCAGGGGGGCTTGAGCAGTTCTTC
TRBJ1-2 TRBD1 . TRBV6-6 CASSGTDRGGYTF TGTGCCAGCAGTGGGACAGACCGTGGAGGCTACACCTTC
TRBJ2-5 TRBD1 . TRBV7-9 CASSLGDRGLQETQYF TGTGCCAGCAGCTTAGGGGACAGGGGTTTACAAGAGACCCAGTACTTC
TRBJ1-6 . . TRBV11-2 CASSYTNSPLHF TGTGCCAGCAGCTACACTAATTCACCCCTCCACTTT
TRBJ2-3 TRBD1 . TRBV24-1 CATSDSQGKDTQYF TGTGCCACCAGTGATTCACAGGGGAAAGATACGCAGTATTTT
TRBJ1-4 . . TRBV5-4 CASSLRQAGNEKLFF TGTGCCAGCAGCTTAAGACAGGCGGGGAATGAAAAACTGTTTTTT
TRBJ2-3 . . TRBV7-9 CASSQTIVGGDRDTDTQYF TGTGCCAGCAGCCAAACGATCGTGGGGGGCGACAGGGACACAGATACACAGTATTTT
TRBJ1-3 TRBD1 . TRBV6-1 CASSEARQGVPNIIYF TGTGCCAGCAGTGAAGCGCGGCAGGGGGTCCCGAACATCATATATTTT
TRBJ2-3 . . TRBV3-1/TRBV3-2 CASSQDHRGGTDTQYF TGTGCCAGCAGCCAAGACCATAGGGGGGGCACAGATACGCAGTATTTT
TRBJ2-7 . once TRBV4-2 CASSQEVSAALYEQYF TGTGCCAGCAGCCAAGAGGTCTCGGCTGCCCTCTACGAGCAGTACTTC
TRBJ2-1 . . TRBV6-5 CASSYGPAEVSRFF TGTGCCAGCAGTTACGGGCCGGCGGAAGTTTCGAGGTTCTTC
TRBJ2-2 . . TRBV6-2/TRBV6-3 CASSSGDTGELFF TGTGCCAGCAGTAGCGGAGACACCGGGGAGCTGTTTTTT